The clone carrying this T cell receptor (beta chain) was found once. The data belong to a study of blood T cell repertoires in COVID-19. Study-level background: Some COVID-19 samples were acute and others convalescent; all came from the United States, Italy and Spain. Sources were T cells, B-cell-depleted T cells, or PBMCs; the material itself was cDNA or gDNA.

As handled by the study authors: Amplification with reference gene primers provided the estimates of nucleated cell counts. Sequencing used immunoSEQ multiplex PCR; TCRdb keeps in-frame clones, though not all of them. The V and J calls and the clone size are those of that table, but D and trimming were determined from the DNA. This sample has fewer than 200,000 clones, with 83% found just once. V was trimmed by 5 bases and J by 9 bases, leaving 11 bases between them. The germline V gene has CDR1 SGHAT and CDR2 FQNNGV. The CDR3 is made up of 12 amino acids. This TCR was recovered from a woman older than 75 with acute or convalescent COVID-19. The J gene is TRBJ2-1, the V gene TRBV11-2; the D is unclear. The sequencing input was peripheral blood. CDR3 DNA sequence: TGTGCCAGCAGCCCCCAGGCCGGTGAGCAGTTCTTC. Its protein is CASSPQAGEQFF. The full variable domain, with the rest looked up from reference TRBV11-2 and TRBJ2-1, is EAGVAQSPRYKIIEKRQSVAFWCNPISGHATLYWYQQILGQGPKLLIQFQNNGVVDDSQLPKDRFSAERLKGVDSTLKIQPAKLEDSAVYLCASSPQAGEQFFGPGTRLTVL.